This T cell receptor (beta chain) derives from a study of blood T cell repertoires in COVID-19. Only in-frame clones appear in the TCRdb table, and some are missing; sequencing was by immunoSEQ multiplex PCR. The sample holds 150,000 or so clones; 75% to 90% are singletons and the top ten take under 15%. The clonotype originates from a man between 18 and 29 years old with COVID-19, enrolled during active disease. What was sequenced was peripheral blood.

CDR3 sequence: CASSLFRGGGTEAFF. CDR3 in DNA: TGTGCCAGCAGTTTATTCAGGGGCGGAGGCACTGAAGCTTTCTTT. The chain has TRBV27 and TRBJ1-1; D is perhaps TRBD1 (6 bases). With 1 base removed from V and 4 bases from J, the gap between germline ends came to 13 bases. This CDR3 spans 15 amino acids. Germline V CDR1 and CDR2: MNHEY, SMNVEV (reference sequence).